The rows below give T cell receptor beta chains drawn from one sample of a study of chemoradiotherapy in HPV16-positive cancers. Data came from immunoSEQ multiplex PCR; TCRdb stores just in-frame clones and leaves some out. The sample contains more than 3,000 clones, more than 70% of which appear only once. The source was tumor tissue, collected from a patient who underwent chemoradiotherapy. Receptors were obtained from a human donor with HPV-associated anogenital cancer. CDR3s leave out the opening cysteine and the closing phenylalanine or tryptophan. D genes are given only for firm matches. A clone size is listed for some rows: how often the clone was seen (once, few, many), or a class if it is expanded.

>.|TRBJ2-5|TRBV30|.
AWSKAGKETQY
>TRBD2|TRBJ2-1|TRBV14|.
ATSSLGGSYNEQF
>.|TRBJ1-5|TRBV2|.
ASAREGIRPQH
>TRBD1|TRBJ2-7|TRBV5-8|.
ASGTGRSYEQY
>.|TRBJ2-7|TRBV18|.
ASSPPNALYEQY
>TRBD1|TRBJ2-6|TRBV15|.
ATTSDRAGANVLT
>TRBD2|TRBJ2-1|TRBV7-3|few
ASSPSGSGNEQF
>TRBD2|TRBJ2-4|TRBV5-5|.
ASSLEGLAGGKNIQY
>.|TRBJ1-4|TRBV4-2|few
ASSQAGRKDEKLF
>.|TRBJ1-4|TRBV28|.
ASSLLGQGRGNEKLF
>.|TRBJ1-5|TRBV28|.
ASSPRGRAGQPQH
>.|TRBJ1-3|TRBV5-4|.
AYTGQYGNTIY
>.|TRBJ2-7|TRBV28|.
ASSLGGAMIYEQY
>.|TRBJ2-7|TRBV6-1|.
ASSEGQFYEQY
>.|TRBJ1-5|TRBV15|.
ATSRVEYEKSNQPQH
>TRBD2|TRBJ2-5|TRBV4-1|.
ASSQDPASGRWETQY
>TRBD2|TRBJ2-7|TRBV7-3|.
ASSLTSGPSYEQY
>TRBD2|TRBJ2-3|TRBV7-2|.
ASSTNLAGAGDTQY
>TRBD2|TRBJ2-7|TRBV29-1|once
SVGDYSYEQY
>.|TRBJ1-1|TRBV5-5|.
ASSLVWQGNTEAF
>TRBD1|TRBJ1-1|TRBV28|.
ASRPGDRVTEAF
>.|TRBJ2-3|TRBV9|large
ASSVASGLDLTDTQY
>.|TRBJ2-1|TRBV7-6|.
ASSLDRESSYNEQF
>TRBD2|TRBJ2-1|TRBV4-2|.
ASSRYMFYGTSGSGSYNEQF
>TRBD1|TRBJ1-1|TRBV27|.
ASSFTGAATEAF
>TRBD1|TRBJ2-7|TRBV11-2|.
ASSLGVWTGPTSYEQY
>.|TRBJ1-1|TRBV29-1|.
SGVRGGTEAF
>.|TRBJ2-1|TRBV7-3|.
ASSLGLEWNEQF
>.|TRBJ2-6|TRBV9|once
ASSADPFPSGANVLT
>.|TRBJ2-2|TRBV4-2|.
ASSQGHLTGELF
>.|TRBJ2-3|TRBV21-1|.
ASSKFEYRPPTTDTQY
>.|TRBJ1-4|TRBV2|.
ASSEATVINEKLF
>.|TRBJ2-1|TRBV4-2|.
ASSQDNGNPYNEQF
>TRBD1|TRBJ2-5|TRBV4-2|.
ASSRGTGETQY
>.|TRBJ2-1|TRBV2|.
ASRAVVMELNEQF
>.|TRBJ1-1|TRBV6-1|once
ASWTDTEAF
>TRBD2|TRBJ2-1|TRBV15|once
ATSSFSGNYNEQF
>.|TRBJ2-3|TRBV7-6|.
ASSLQPNTDTQY
>.|TRBJ2-1|TRBV7-3|.
ASSLYRVDEQF
>.|TRBJ1-1|TRBV28|.
ASSSGGSDGRGAF
>.|TRBJ2-6|TRBV15|.
ATSGDPDRASGANVLT
>.|TRBJ1-2|TRBV9|.
ASSPSLSGSQGSYT
>TRBD2|TRBJ2-1|TRBV4-3|.
ASSQGSGGPDLFF
>TRBD2|TRBJ2-1|TRBV5-1|.
ASSLGTSGRAQDEQF
>TRBD2|TRBJ2-7|TRBV7-2|.
ASSRLRTSSYEQY
>.|TRBJ2-3|TRBV29-1|.
SVGDGTDTQY
>.|TRBJ2-4|TRBV11-2|.
ASSDPGLAKNIQY
>.|TRBJ2-2|TRBV5-4|.
AGGRELNTGELF
>.|TRBJ2-3|TRBV10-3|.
AIRDPGRADTQY
>TRBD2|TRBJ2-1|TRBV5-1|once
ASSLGGSLNEQF
>TRBD2|TRBJ2-5|TRBV6-1|.
ASSEAGEPETQY
>.|TRBJ1-1|TRBV10-3|.
AISVTGLNTEAF